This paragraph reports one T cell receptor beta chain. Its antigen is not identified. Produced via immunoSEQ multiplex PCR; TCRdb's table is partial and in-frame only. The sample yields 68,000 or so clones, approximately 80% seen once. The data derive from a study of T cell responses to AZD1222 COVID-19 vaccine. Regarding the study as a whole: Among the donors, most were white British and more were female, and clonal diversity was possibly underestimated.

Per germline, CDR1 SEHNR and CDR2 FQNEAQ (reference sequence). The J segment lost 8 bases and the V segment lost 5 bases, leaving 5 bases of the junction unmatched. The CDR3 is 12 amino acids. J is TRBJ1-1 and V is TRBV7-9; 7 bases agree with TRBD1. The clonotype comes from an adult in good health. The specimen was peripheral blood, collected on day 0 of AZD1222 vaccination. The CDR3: CASSQGTEEAFF. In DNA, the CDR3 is TGTGCCAGCAGCCAGGGGACAGAAGAAGCTTTCTTT.